This entry features one TCR beta chain sequence. No cognate antigen has been identified for it. No base quality values were provided; no much bigger clone lies one nucleotide off. Receptors were amplified or captured by the immunoSEQ multiplex PCR assay. For the multiplex PCR, a mixture combining 60 forward primers for TCR Vbeta segments and 13 reverse primers for TCR Jbeta segments was used. The CDR3 region of rearranged TCR beta genes was amplified from genomic DNA with a multiplex PCR assay. The amplified TCR beta libraries were sequenced on the Illumina HiSeq System as 87-base-pair reads. Regarding the original processing steps: In a later analysis, tens of millions of unique TCR beta chains were counted across the approximately 640 repertoires, and approximately 9.9 million of these chains were shared by at least two donors. Raw reads were error-corrected and collapsed into unique sequences by a nearest-neighbor algorithm in which closely related sequences were merged to remove PCR and sequencing errors. V, D and J gene segments were assigned by aligning CDR3 sequences to IMGT reference sequences. For a sequence to be retained, a match of at least six nucleotides was required to both a V gene segment and a J gene segment. Rearrangements were classified as productive when the CDR3 lacked stop codons and remained in frame with V and J, and all other rearrangements were classified as non-productive. Following IMGT convention, CDR3 was defined as the stretch from the second conserved V-encoded cysteine up to the conserved J-encoded phenylalanine. The earlier analysis of about 610 of the donors excluded any sequence lacking an unambiguous match to a single V gene segment. An earlier analysis of about 600 of the donors called V segments functional above 56.7% productive rearrangements and segregating when the between-donor standard deviation exceeded 5%. A statistical classification framework was built to diagnose cytomegalovirus status from the catalog of TCR beta chain sequences. V and J gene assignment, in a later analysis, came from comparing TCR nucleotide sequences with IMGT/GENE-DB human TR gene sequences. Using the TCRdist pipeline, a later analysis assigned CDR3 sequences along with most-parsimonious VDJ recombination scenarios. In a later analysis, every TCR beta chain was defined by the combination of its CDR3 amino acid sequence and its V-gene family, and reads without a unique V-gene family were dropped. In a later analysis, around 600 highly shared, low-generation-probability nucleotide sequences were removed to address suspected cross-contamination and a sequencing artifact. A later analysis calculated a clonal expansion index for each public chain from normalized within-repertoire ranks of inferred template counts. A later analysis computed generation probabilities with a VDJ recombination model fitted to out-of-frame rearrangements, and checked the results against IGoR. In a later analysis, TCR-TCR, TCR-HLA and TCR-CMV co-occurrence was scored with hypergeometric tests, and a repertoire-size bias correction was applied to TCR pairs. False discovery rates were estimated in a later analysis by permuting HLA or CMV assignments 20 times. In a later analysis, co-occurring TCRs were grouped using DBSCAN, with TCRdist sequence similarity added in when clustering inside HLA-allele-positive subsets. For co-occurrence clustering, repertoires with fewer than 30,000 or more than 120,000 public chains were excluded, along with roughly 5 repertoires with anomalous nucleotide sharing. Not all clones reach the TCRdb copy of this immuneACCESS table, which keeps in-frame sequences only. Checked studies attribute under half of the gap to unresolved V genes and leave the rest unexplained. For V, J and clone size, that table is used; D and trimming come from the DNA. The sample has some 200,000 clones on record, 75% to 85% of them singletons. Jointly, the top ten make up around 0.8% of the sample.

The germline V gene encodes CDR1 LNHNV and CDR2 YYDKDF (reference sequence). Trimmed from V: 5 bases; trimmed from J: 0 bases; junction bases lacking a gene match: 7. From the cysteine through the phenylalanine, the CDR3 covers 15 amino acids. CDR3 DNA is the only sequence kept; it has 45 bases, read in frame from the first base. The data were taken from a study of cytomegalovirus exposure and HLA in healthy donors (dated by TCRdb to the late 2010s). With respect to the entire study: According to an earlier analysis of 550 to 750 of the donors, 150 million to 200 million T cells yielded roughly 100 million unique TCR beta sequences and less than 300 Gb of sequence data. Approximately 330 gigabases of sequencing data and about 92 million unique TCR sequences made up an early release that covered roughly 670 HLA-typed donors. Of the 300 to 500 genotyped donors, less than 90% were placed in the genetic ancestry cluster associated with self-reported Caucasian donors. The study aimed to test whether cataloging public T cell receptors could reveal signatures of past pathogen exposure. Using immunosequencing, the study profiled T cell repertoires from around 670 subjects and related those repertoires to cytomegalovirus serostatus. Besides the first cohort of roughly 700 subjects, a separate validation cohort made up of over a hundred different subjects was used. To predict cytomegalovirus infection status, the study combined high-throughput TCR immunosequencing, statistical association of individual TCRs with disease status, and machine learning. A later analysis re-examined previously published TCR beta repertoires from over 500 donors and added high-resolution HLA genotyping to investigate patterns of TCR occurrence. The later analysis used no new phenotypic data to find candidate immune exposures, relying instead on TCR beta sequences and their occurrence across donors. An earlier analysis of some 500 of the donors used high-throughput TCR beta sequencing to judge whether each TCR beta V gene segment behaved as functional or pseudogenic. Donor age, sex, ethnicity and CMV serostatus were compiled alongside the repertoire data. Genome-wide SNP genotypes for about 60% of the roughly 670 donors were used in a later genetic analysis, which treated that subset as a discovery cohort. Every repertoire in the discovery cohort had been generated on one and the same sequencing platform. HLA typing included class I and class II loci at four-digit resolution. Typing coverage differed by locus: A, B, C, DRB1 and DQB1 were typed in roughly 620-630 donors, DQA1 in about 550, DPA1 in 600 to 610, and DPB1 in 472. Because of strong linkage in the cohort, roughly five DR-DQ haplotypes were treated as single units for association and clustering. Among about 390 genotyped donors of the cohort, an average of about 240,000 unique TCR beta nucleotide sequences were sequenced per donor, about a sixth of them non-productive.

In total, about 650 healthy bone marrow donors made up the cohort. Cohort members were all nominally healthy when sampled, although unrecorded immune exposures were likely present. The donor tested CMV seronegative, placing the donor among the roughly 400 seronegative members of the cohort. Every donor gave a peripheral blood sample, and the peripheral blood mononuclear cells from that sample were used for TCR beta sequencing. The Qiagen DNeasy Blood Extraction Kit was used to extract genomic DNA from the blood cell samples. General findings and caveats noted by the study authors: It was suggested by the authors that the approach could potentially be generalized to other disease states and immunological phenotypes. A further reported finding was that TCR beta sequences accurately predicted the HLA-A and HLA-B alleles for most subjects in the first cohort. HLA typing was unavailable for some donors at each locus, so association tests used only the typed subset. Correlated functional status among segregating V segments might reflect linkage disequilibrium, but an unknown experimental factor could not be ruled out. Specific HLA alleles were associated with about 17,000 TCR beta sequences at a false discovery rate of 0.05 in a later analysis. Presence/absence analyses assumed roughly uniform sequencing depth across donors, an assumption that may not hold. V-gene and J-gene trimming of TCR beta chains was associated with a missense DCLRE1C variant in a later genetic analysis, and the association was replicated in an independent cohort. Seventeen rarely observed V segments, including chromosome 9 orphons, were excluded from the earlier analysis of a few hundred of the donors because counts were too low. Immune exposure information for the cohort was limited to CMV serostatus. Compared with equally common non-associated chains, HLA-associated TCR beta chains in a later analysis were more clonally expanded and had lower generation probabilities. In this cohort, only TCR beta chains were sequenced, and detectable features were limited by the absence of alpha or paired-chain data. In an earlier analysis of under 600 of the donors, most TCR beta V segments were observed in productive rearrangements about 87% or about 30% of the time, broadly matching IMGT annotations. According to a later analysis, most CMV-associated TCR beta chains appeared to be HLA-restricted, and the HLA associations seemed to be driven largely by CMV exposure. A later analysis found that TCR association rates varied across HLA loci, with DRB1 alleles showing the most associated TCRs and HLA-C alleles the fewest. Several of the top co-occurrence clusters appeared to be linked to parvovirus B19, influenza, CMV and Epstein-Barr virus, according to a later analysis. A cluster of highly shared sequence variants was judged likely to be a technical artifact of the sequencing pipeline. A total of fewer than 200 TCR beta chains were listed by the study as associated with cytomegalovirus. When HLA alleles, especially DR and DQ, strongly co-occurred, attributing TCR associations to individual alleles was difficult. Some IMGT-functional V segments, including TRBV6-2 and TRBV6-3, could not be distinguished by the 87-base-pair reads and were therefore excluded. In vitro tests confirmed that three of the cytomegalovirus-associated TCR beta chains recognize cytomegalovirus antigens. The classifier was reported to diagnose cytomegalovirus status with high specificity and sensitivity in both the original and validation cohorts. Most TCR sequences were observed very rarely across donors, whereas some public TCRs were present in many individuals. According to a later genetic analysis, donors in an Asian-associated ancestry cluster had fewer N-insertions in productive TCRs than the approximately 630-donor mean.

The rearranged chain carries TRBV15 and TRBJ2-7; TRBD2 agrees with 7 junctional bases. The receptor was isolated from a woman aged 18-35 years in good health and CMV-seronegative. Sequencing used PBMCs. The nucleotide sequence is given as TGTGCCACCAGCGTCTCCGGGGGGACCTCCTACGAGCAGTACTTC. This codes for CATSVSGGTSYEQYF.